This T cell receptor (beta chain) was identified in a study of regulatory T cells in long-lasting Graves disease. The overall study: Recently diagnosed Graves' patients had received antithyroid drugs for under 3 months.

Time point indicated: newly diagnosed GD, antithyroid drugs for less than 3 months. The TCR library was prepared using RNA isolated from PBMCs. Arm-PCR with iRepertoire HTBI primers amplified the CDR3 regions for these TCR beta libraries. TCRdb passed the multiplex PCR reads through MiXCR, listing each CDR3 protein once. The repertoire holds more than 300,000 distinct CDR3 sequences, with 15% to 18% as singletons. V trimming: 2 bases; J trimming: 7 bases; junction bases outside the gene matches: 13. The germline gives CDR1 MNHEY, CDR2 SMNVEV (reference sequence). The CDR3 runs to 18 residues. The sample holds a few counts of this clonotype. Its cognate antigen is unknown. Study-wide results and caveats: Compared with new cases, persistent Graves' patients showed reduced TCR diversity.

This receptor was obtained from a female donor with Graves disease. Sequenced material: peripheral blood mononuclear cells (PBMCs), taken at new diagnosis, from a patient treated with antithyroid drugs. V is TRBV27 and J is TRBJ1-6, with TRBD1 matching over 8 bases. The CDR3 nucleotides read TGTGCCAGCAGTTTAGAGGGACAGGCCTTTCTTCGGAATTCACCCCTCCACTTT. As protein: CASSLEGQAFLRNSPLHF.